This entry lists 12 T cell receptor beta chains sequenced from one sample in a study of blood T cell repertoires in COVID-19. Data came from immunoSEQ multiplex PCR; TCRdb stores just in-frame clones and leaves some out. Among approximately 77,000 clones listed, 80% were seen once. The sequenced sample consisted of peripheral blood. All receptors derive from a woman in her 70s with acute or convalescent COVID-19.

The chain couples TRBV10-1 to TRBJ2-1, with TRBD2 identical over 8 bases. Per germline, CDR1 WNHNN and CDR2 SYGVQD (reference sequence). The length of the CDR3 is 14 residues. As DNA, the CDR3 is TGCGCATCCGGCGGGGGGCCCCCCTACAATGAGCAGTTCTTC. It codes for CASGGGPPYNEQFF.

The chain uses TRBV7-7 and TRBJ1-6; D remains unclear. Germline lookup yields CDR1 SSHAT and CDR2 FNYEAQ (reference sequence). Trimming cost V 3 bases and J 9 bases, with 9 bases left between them. There are 13 residues in the CDR3. CDR3 protein: CASSLAPGSPLHF. DNA of the CDR3: TGTGCCAGCAGCTTGGCCCCTGGTTCACCCCTCCACTTT. Together with reference TRBV7-7 and TRBJ1-6, the CDR3 gives the full variable domain: GAGVSQSPRYKVTKRGQDVTLRCDPISSHATLYWYQQALGQGPEFLTYFNYEAQPDKSGLPSDRFSAERPEGSISTLTIQRTEQRDSAMYRCASSLAPGSPLHFGNGTRLTVT.

This chain connects TRBV7-5 to TRBJ1-2. TRBV7-5 is described as a pseudogene. The CDR3 covers 18 residues. This CDR3 reads CVRSLATRDLKANYGYTF. The CDR3 coding sequence is TGTGTCAGAAGCTTAGCGACCCGGGATCTTAAGGCTAACTATGGCTACACCTTC.

The V call is TRBV6-6, the J call TRBJ1-2; D may be TRBD1 (6 bases). Germline CDR1 is MNHNY and CDR2 is SVGAGI (reference sequence). V gave up 4 bases and J gave up 7 bases, with 16 bases separating them. The CDR3 runs 14 residues. This CDR3 is CASSFPTGMAGYTF. The CDR3 nucleotides read TGTGCCAGCAGTTTTCCCACAGGGATGGCTGGCTACACCTTC.

The chain combines TRBV19 with TRBJ2-2; 8 positions agree with TRBD1. The CDR3 has 14 residues. The V gene's germline CDR1 is LNHDA and CDR2 SQIVND (reference sequence). Trimming at V came to 8 bases and at J to 3 bases, leaving 5 bases not matched to a gene. CDR3 in amino acids: CASGGQAHTGELFF. The CDR3 nucleotides read TGTGCCAGTGGGGGACAGGCCCACACCGGGGAGCTGTTTTTT. The complete variable domain, with remaining parts taken from reference TRBV19 and TRBJ2-2, reads DGGITQSPKYLFRKEGQNVTLSCEQNLNHDAMYWYRQDPGQGLRLIYYSQIVNDFQKGDIAEGYSVSREKKESFPLTVTSAQKNPTAFYLCASGGQAHTGELFFGEGSRLTVL.

The chain uses TRBV6-2 or TRBV6-3 and TRBJ1-4, with 9 bases lining up with TRBD1. There are 14 residues in the CDR3. Germline V CDR1 and CDR2: MNHEY, SVGEGT. Trimming removed 6 bases from V and 7 bases from J; junction bases left unmatched: 6. The CDR3 region is CASSHRGRSEKLFF. CDR3 DNA: TGTGCCAGCAGCCACAGGGGGCGATCTGAAAAACTGTTTTTT.

The chain employs TRBV19 and TRBJ1-2; TRBD1 agrees at 10 bases. The germline V gene encodes CDR1 LNHDA and CDR2 SQIVND (reference sequence). Trimming at V came to 4 bases and at J to 4 bases, leaving 6 bases not matched to a gene. The CDR3 runs to 15 residues. The CDR3 sequence: CASSTWDRGGYGYTF. The CDR3 coding sequence is TGTGCCAGTAGTACCTGGGACAGGGGAGGCTATGGCTACACCTTC.

The V and J genes are TRBV6-1 and TRBJ2-3, with TRBD2 matching 11 bases. Germline V gene sequence: CDR1 MNHNS, CDR2 SASEGT. CDR3 size: 15 residues. V was clipped by 2 bases and J by 4 bases; unmatched bases: 2. CDR3 sequence reads: CASSELSGGADTQYF. The CDR3 region has the DNA TGTGCCAGCAGTGAACTTAGCGGGGGGGCAGATACGCAGTATTTT.

The chain carries TRBV4-3 and TRBJ2-1; 9 positions match TRBD1. This CDR3 contains 14 residues. V shed 4 bases and J 8 bases; nucleotides not matched to a gene: 6. Germline values: CDR1 LGHNA, CDR2 YSLEER. For the CDR3, the DNA is TGCGCCAGCAGCCTACAGGGGGCTGGGGATGAGCAGTTCTTC. Translation gives CASSLQGAGDEQFF.

The J gene is TRBJ2-5, the V gene TRBV7-2, with D unresolved. The CDR3 runs to 13 residues. Trimming shortened V by 2 bases and J by 2 bases, and 6 bases separated the two germline ends. CDR1 and CDR2 (germline): SGHTA, FQGNSA. The CDR3 DNA follows: TGTGCCAGCAGCTTATTGAGACAAGAGACCCAGTACTTC. Translating it yields CASSLLRQETQYF. Together with reference TRBV7-2 and TRBJ2-5, the CDR3 gives the full variable domain: GAGVSQSPSNKVTEKGKDVELRCDPISGHTALYWYRQSLGQGLEFLIYFQGNSAPDKSGLPSDRFSAERTGGSVSTLTIQRTQQEDSAVYLCASSLLRQETQYFGPGTRLLVL.

On this clone: A read error may be the cause here, since a much bigger clone is one base away. This specimen includes other DNA sequences encoding the same CDR3. J is TRBJ1-5 and V is TRBV4-2; unclear D gene. The CDR3 has 15 amino acids. Germline V gene lookup returns CDR1 LGHNA and CDR2 YNFKEQ. In nucleotides, the CDR3 is TGTGCCAGTAGCCAAGATGAGGGAAACAATCAGCCCCAGCATTTT. As protein: CASSQDEGNNQPQHF.

This chain uses TRBV4-3 with TRBJ1-5; D might be TRBD1 (6 bases). The length of the CDR3 is 16 residues. The germline V gene has CDR1 LGHNA and CDR2 YSLEER. V was pared by 0 bases and J by 5 bases, with 14 bases between. The CDR3: CASSQEWDTPYQPQHF. The CDR3 DNA is TGCGCCAGCAGCCAAGAATGGGACACTCCATATCAGCCCCAGCATTTT.